Reported below is one T cell receptor (beta chain). The data were produced by immunoSEQ multiplex PCR, yet TCRdb's version contains in-frame clones alone and is incomplete. This sample yields over 350,000 clones, of which roughly 91% are seen a single time; around 4.5% belongs to the top ten. This record comes from a study of blood T cell repertoires in COVID-19. Study as a whole: Some COVID-19 samples were acute and others convalescent; all came from the United States, Italy and Spain. T cells, B-cell-depleted T cells, or PBMCs provided the cDNA or gDNA that served as material.

The sequenced material came from peripheral blood. The clonotype comes from a woman aged 25 to 39 with acute or convalescent COVID-19.

The CDR3 coding sequence is TGTGCCAGCAGAAGCACAGGGGGCCAAGGCTACACCTTC. Translating it yields CASRSTGGQGYTF. The chain couples TRBV6-6 to TRBJ1-2; TRBD1 matches at 9 bases. Germline V lookup: CDR1 MNHNY, CDR2 SVGAGI (reference sequence). The CDR3 extends over 13 amino acids. The trim removed 6 bases at V and 8 bases at J, leaving 7 bases unmatched.